This T cell receptor (beta chain) was obtained from a study of T-cell memory formation after mild COVID-19. Across the study: The study found TCR clusters largely donor specific.

The study's findings and limits: In pre-infection memory, a portion of responding clones appeared, which suggested that cross-reactive memory joined. Clones contracting day 15 to 85 were balanced CD4/CD8; later expanders leaned CD4+. Contracting CD4+ clones sat mainly in CM and EM; CD8+ in EMRA.

TCRdb reprocessed the 5' RACE reads with MiXCR, giving one entry per CDR3 protein. The sample consists of around 320,000 distinct CDR3 sequences, just under 20% of them appearing once. As concerns this clonotype: Its antigen is not known.

The TCR was taken from a man aged 18-30 years who had mild COVID-19 (a few samples of this study predate the infection). Cell type and time point are not known. The material sequenced was PBMCs or a T cell subset sorted from them (not recorded which).

DNA of the CDR3: TGTGCCAGCAGCTTAGGCGGCGGCAGGCTCGGGTATGGCTACACCTTC. This codes for CASSLGGGRLGYGYTF. The chain is built from TRBV7-2 and TRBJ1-2; D gene uncertain. Germline V gene sequence: CDR1 SGHTA, CDR2 FQGNSA. This CDR3 has 16 residues. The ends were cut back, 1 base at V and 5 bases at J, with 17 bases in the middle.